These 16 T cell receptor beta chains were all obtained from the same sample, sequenced in a study of cytomegalovirus exposure and HLA in healthy donors. 60 Vbeta and 13 Jbeta primers were used in PCR. Using immunoSEQ multiplex PCR, the repertoire was profiled, and TCRdb retains in-frame clones only, with some absent. The table lists about 160,000 clones, roughly two thirds of them singletons, with around 4.3% in the top ten. Sequencing was done on a sample of PBMCs. The receptors here all came from a young woman in good health and CMV-seropositive.

This chain connects TRBV5-4 to TRBJ2-1; possible D gene TRBD1, 6 bases. From germline, CDR1 is SGHNT and CDR2 YYREEE (reference sequence). Trimming removed 4 bases from V and 5 bases from J, with 16 bases in between. The CDR3 is 15 amino acids. The CDR3 DNA is TGTGCCAGCAGCCCGGGGACACCCAGAAACAATGAGCAGTTCTTC. This sequence encodes CASSPGTPRNNEQFF.

V is TRBV5-6 and J is TRBJ2-3, with D possibly matching TRBD2 (5 bases). Germline V gives CDR1 SGHDT, CDR2 YYEEEE. V was trimmed by 0 bases and J by 4 bases, leaving 6 bases between them. The CDR3 loop spans 13 amino acids. CDR3 protein: CASSLGRSDTQYF. Here the CDR3 DNA reads TGTGCCAGCAGCTTGGGGAGGTCAGATACGCAGTATTTT.

V is TRBV5-6 and J is TRBJ2-5, with TRBD1 matching over 7 bases. V lost 4 bases and J lost 5; bases outside the gene matches: 8. In germline, CDR1 is SGHDT, CDR2 YYEEEE. The CDR3 has 14 residues. The CDR3 protein is CASSPRQGLETQYF. The CDR3 DNA reads as TGTGCCAGCAGCCCTCGACAGGGTTTGGAGACCCAGTACTTC.

This clone has more than one count but fewer than ten. This chain joins TRBV28 and TRBJ2-5; TRBD1 matches at 8 bases. The DNA end lines up better with TRBJ2-7; the J call may be wrong. There are 15 residues in the CDR3. Germline V gives CDR1 MDHEN, CDR2 SYDVKM. The CDR3 sequence is CASSLAGQGTDEQYF. CDR3 bases: TGTGCCAGCAGTTTAGCCGGACAGGGCACGGACGAGCAGTACTTC.

The chain couples TRBV2 to TRBJ2-1, with 9 nucleotides matching TRBD2. The CDR3 length is 15 residues. J lost 0 bases, V lost 7 bases, and 4 bases had no gene match. CDR1 and CDR2 (germline): SNHLY, FYNNEI. The CDR3 sequence: CASNLAGVSYNEQFF. The CDR3 DNA sequence: TGTGCCAGCAATTTAGCGGGAGTCTCCTACAATGAGCAGTTCTTC.

This clone came up once. The CDR3 protein is CASSPPGLAVNEQFF. The CDR3 bases are TGTGCCAGCAGCCCTCCGGGACTAGCGGTCAATGAGCAGTTCTTC. The chain has TRBV4-2 and TRBJ2-1; TRBD2 matches 11 bases. V lost 4 bases, J lost 6 bases, and 5 bases stayed unmatched. CDR3 length: 15 residues. Germline CDR1 is LGHNA and CDR2 is YNFKEQ.

The chain combines TRBV7-3 with TRBJ2-5, with 12 bases identical to TRBD2. Per germline, CDR1 SGHTA and CDR2 FQGTGA. J lost 1 base, V lost 5 bases, and 2 bases had no gene match. The CDR3 is 15 residues long. CDR3 nucleotides: TGTGCCAGCAGCCGGACTAGCGGGACCCAAGAGACCCAGTACTTC. This gives the protein CASSRTSGTQETQYF. The entire variable domain, with the rest obtained from reference TRBV7-3 and TRBJ2-5, is as follows: GAGVSQTPSNKVTEKGKYVELRCDPISGHTALYWYRQSLGQGPEFLIYFQGTGAADDSGLPNDRFFAVRPEGSVSTLKIQRTERGDSAVYLCASSRTSGTQETQYFGPGTRLLVL.

The table lists this clone with a count of one. This sequence joins TRBV13 and TRBJ2-5; tentatively, D is TRBD2 (5 bases). Trimming shortened V by 6 bases and J by 0 bases, and 8 bases separated the two germline ends. The CDR3 totals 13 residues. Germline values: CDR1 PRHDT, CDR2 FYEKMQ (reference sequence). The CDR3 here is CASSSGNQETQYF. DNA for the CDR3: TGTGCCAGCAGTTCCGGGAACCAAGAGACCCAGTACTTC.

This chain joins TRBV10-3 and TRBJ2-7; a possible D gene is TRBD1 (7 bases). This CDR3 has 14 amino acids. Deletions cut 4 bases from V and 4 bases from J, with 14 bases between. In germline, CDR1 is ENHRY, CDR2 SYGVKD. The CDR3 loop reads CAISAEAGGYEQYF. In DNA form, the CDR3 reads TGTGCCATCAGTGCCGAGGCAGGGGGGTACGAGCAGTACTTC.

V usage is TRBV30 and J usage is TRBJ2-5, with D uncertain. The CDR3 extends over 12 amino acids. The germline V and J ends were trimmed by 3 bases and 3 bases, with 8 bases remaining between them. The germline V gene encodes CDR1 GTSNPN and CDR2 SVGIG (reference sequence). The CDR3 region is CAWSHSKETQYF. As DNA, the CDR3 is TGTGCCTGGAGCCACAGTAAAGAGACCCAGTACTTC.

Only one count was recorded for this clone. J is TRBJ2-3 and V is TRBV10-2, with TRBD2 matching over 12 bases. V lost 7 bases and J lost 0; bases outside the gene matches: 5. Looked up from germline, CDR1 is WSHSY and CDR2 is SAAADI. This CDR3 comprises 16 residues. The CDR3, as DNA: TGCGCCAGCACTGCGGGACTAGCGGGCAGCACAGATACGCAGTATTTT. It codes for CASTAGLAGSTDTQYF.

The table lists this clone with a few counts. The rearrangement uses TRBV7-2 and TRBJ1-1, with TRBD1 matching over 12 bases. CDR3 size: 17 residues. The J segment lost 4 bases and the V segment lost 3 bases, leaving 9 bases of the junction unmatched. The germline gives CDR1 SGHTA, CDR2 FQGNSA. The CDR3 DNA follows: TGTGCCAGCAGCTTTTCGGGACAGGGGGCGAGGGGCACTGAAGCTTTCTTT. Protein product: CASSFSGQGARGTEAFF.

The chain combines TRBV30 with TRBJ1-6, with D hard to call. Germline-derived CDR1 and CDR2 are GTSNPN and SVGIG (reference sequence). V was shortened by 2 bases and J by 0 bases, with 5 bases between the two germline ends. The CDR3 loop spans 14 amino acids. The CDR3 spells CAWSFSSYNSPLHF. The CDR3 region has the DNA TGTGCCTGGAGTTTCAGCTCCTATAATTCACCCCTCCACTTT.

This chain uses TRBV9 with TRBJ2-7, with a tentative D call TRBD2 (6 bases). The CDR3 is 13 amino acids. CDR1 is SGDLS, CDR2 YYNGEE, per germline. Trimming took 2 bases from V and 0 from J, leaving 6 bases between them. In DNA form, the CDR3 reads TGTGCCAGCAGCGTCGGGAGCTCCTACGAGCAGTACTTC. Residues: CASSVGSSYEQYF.

This clone was seen a few times. J is TRBJ2-5 and V is TRBV29-1; 11 bases are a match to TRBD1. The DNA matches TRBJ2-7 better at its end, which makes the J call doubtful. The CDR3 covers 13 residues. CDR1 and CDR2 (germline): SQVTM, ANQGSEA. The CDR3 sequence is CSVERDRGSEQYF. For the CDR3, the DNA is TGCAGCGTTGAAAGGGACAGGGGGAGCGAGCAGTACTTC.

This chain connects TRBV5-6 to TRBJ2-2; 8 bases align to TRBD1. CDR3 length equals 18 residues. V trimming: 6 bases; J trimming: 7 bases; junction bases outside the gene matches: 20. Germline CDR1 SGHDT, CDR2 YYEEEE. The CDR3 DNA reads TGTGCCAGCACCCGGACCTGGATACCTCAGGGGGCAATCGGGGAGCTGTTTTTT. Its translation is CASTRTWIPQGAIGELFF.